Each of the 8 T cell receptor beta chains below was sequenced from the same sample in a study of cytomegalovirus exposure and HLA in healthy donors. Measured with immunoSEQ multiplex PCR; TCRdb has only the in-frame clones, and not every one. The profile shows roughly 100,000 clones, 85% to 95% of them singletons. Material: PBMCs. These receptors were collected from a woman aged 18 to 35 in good health and CMV-seronegative.

This chain uses TRBV9 with TRBJ1-5; no definite D call. The germline CDR1 and CDR2 sequences are SGDLS and YYNGEE. The CDR3 runs to 13 residues. V lost 0 bases to trimming and J lost 7 bases, with 8 bases between them. This CDR3 is CASSVEEGQPQHF. As DNA, the CDR3 is TGTGCCAGCAGCGTAGAGGAGGGCCAGCCCCAGCATTTT.

This rearrangement joins TRBV19 to TRBJ1-2, with D maybe TRBD1 (6 bases). This CDR3 has 16 residues. Trimming shortened V by 5 bases and J by 4 bases, and 20 bases separated the two germline ends. Germline V gene lookup returns CDR1 LNHDA and CDR2 SQIVND (reference sequence). The CDR3 bases are TGTGCCAGTAGTCCTAGTACAGGGACATACAGCTATGGCTACACCTTC. It codes for CASSPSTGTYSYGYTF.

V and J are TRBV5-6 and TRBJ1-1; no clear D. In germline, CDR1 is SGHDT, CDR2 YYEEEE. The CDR3 consists of 16 residues. V was shortened by 3 bases and J by 0 bases, with 15 bases between the two germline ends. The CDR3 protein is CASSSGYGRMNTEAFF. The CDR3 nucleotides are TGTGCCAGCAGCTCGGGATACGGACGTATGAACACTGAAGCTTTCTTT.

The chain has TRBV29-1 and TRBJ2-7; maybe TRBD1 (7 bases). CDR3 length equals 15 residues. Per the germline V gene, CDR1 is SQVTM and CDR2 is ANQGSEA. Between the trimmed V and J ends, which lost 1 base and 3 bases, there was a span of 16 bases. The CDR3, as DNA: TGCAGCGTTGAAGGCGGAGGGGGCTCAAGCTACGAGCAGTACTTC. Its protein is CSVEGGGGSSYEQYF.

This chain uses TRBV19 with TRBJ1-5; 8 bases agree with TRBD1. The CDR3 loop spans 13 amino acids. Germline lookup yields CDR1 LNHDA and CDR2 SQIVND (reference sequence). Germline trimming cut 9 bases from V and 2 bases from J; bases unmatched to any gene: 3. The CDR3 nucleotides are TGTGCCAGCGGACAGGGCGGCAATCAGCCCCAGCATTTT. It specifies CASGQGGNQPQHF.

The CDR3: CASTGASGTGATNEKLFF. The CDR3 region has the DNA TGCGCCAGCACCGGGGCCTCCGGGACAGGGGCAACTAATGAAAAACTGTTTTTT. The genes are TRBV5-1 and TRBJ1-4; 10 bases fit TRBD1. The length of the CDR3 is 18 residues. Per the germline V gene, CDR1 is SGHRS and CDR2 is YFSETQ. The junction had 11 bases not matched to a gene; V was cut back by 6 bases and J by 0 bases.

The CDR3 DNA reads TGTGCCAGCAGCCAACGACAGGGATGGAATGAAAAACTGTTTTTT. It encodes CASSQRQGWNEKLFF. V and J are TRBV11-3 and TRBJ1-4, with 7 bases identical to TRBD1. From germline, CDR1 is SGHNT and CDR2 YENEEA. The length of the CDR3 is 15 residues. V trimming: 5 bases; J trimming: 5 bases; junction bases outside the gene matches: 8.

V usage is TRBV10-1 and J usage is TRBJ1-1; weak D call: TRBD1 (6 bases). The CDR3 sequence is 15 residues long. Germline CDR1 is WNHNN and CDR2 is SYGVQD (reference sequence). V dropped 4 bases and J dropped 8 bases, with 20 bases sitting between them. CDR3 in DNA: TGCGCCAGCAGTGGTCAACAAGGGGGATACTCAGAAGCTTTCTTT. Translation gives CASSGQQGGYSEAFF.